This T cell receptor beta chain was retrieved from a study of spatial heterogeneity in lung cancer. Sample time point: sample taken at primary tumor resection. This clonotype was seen repeatedly, ten times or more. V shed 2 bases and J shed 0 bases, with 5 bases lying between them. The CDR3 sequence is 12 residues long. Germline values: CDR1 SQVTM, CDR2 ANQGSEA. One entry per CDR3 protein, called by TCRdb with MiXCR from the 5' RACE reads. The sample contains 2,500 to 3,000 distinct CDR3 sequences, about 2.8% of which appear only once. The sequencing used normal lung tissue next to the tumor, collected at surgery. The TCR sequence derives from a male donor with early-stage non-small cell lung cancer. The chain has TRBV29-1 and TRBJ2-7; D is undetermined. CDR3 DNA: TGCAGCGTTGAAAGGGACTCCTACGAGCAGTACTTC. The encoded protein is CSVERDSYEQYF.